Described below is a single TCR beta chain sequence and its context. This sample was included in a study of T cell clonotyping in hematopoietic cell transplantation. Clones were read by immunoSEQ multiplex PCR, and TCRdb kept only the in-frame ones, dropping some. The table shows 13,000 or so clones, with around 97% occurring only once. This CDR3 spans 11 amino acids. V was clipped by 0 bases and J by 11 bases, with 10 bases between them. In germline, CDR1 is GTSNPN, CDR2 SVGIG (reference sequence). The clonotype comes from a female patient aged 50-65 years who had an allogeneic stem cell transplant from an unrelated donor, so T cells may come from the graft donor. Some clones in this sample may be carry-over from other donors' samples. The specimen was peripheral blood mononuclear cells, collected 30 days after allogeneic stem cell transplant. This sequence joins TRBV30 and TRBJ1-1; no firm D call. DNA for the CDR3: TGTGCCTGGAGTGTAAAGAGGTCGGCTTTCTTT. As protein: CAWSVKRSAFF.